The text below deals with one T cell receptor (beta chain). The antigen is not known. Data came from immunoSEQ multiplex PCR; TCRdb stores just in-frame clones and leaves some out. In the table there are some 1,100,000 clones, approximately 80% of which are singletons. This entry belongs to a study of shared clonotypes between healthy human individuals. Study results and caveats: It was the non-shared clonotypes that had lower generation probabilities than clonotypes shared by all four donors.

CDR3 length: 15 residues. The germline gives CDR1 LNHDA, CDR2 SQIVND (reference sequence). V shed 6 bases and J shed 1 base, with 15 bases lying between them. Healthy HIV-negative adults with no recent acute infections or vaccinations were recruited as donors. The rearrangement links TRBV19 to TRBJ2-5; D ambiguous. The sequenced material came from memory CD4+ T cells from PBMCs. Subset: CD45RA-negative fraction. This receptor was taken from a man between 18 and 29 years old in good health. Some clones in this sample may be carry-over from other donors' samples. In DNA, the CDR3 is TGTGCCAGTAGGACTCTCGACAATAGCCAAGAGACCCAGTACTTC. It codes for CASRTLDNSQETQYF. Drawing the rest from reference TRBV19 and TRBJ2-5, the complete variable domain is DGGITQSPKYLFRKEGQNVTLSCEQNLNHDAMYWYRQDPGQGLRLIYYSQIVNDFQKGDIAEGYSVSREKKESFPLTVTSAQKNPTAFYLCASRTLDNSQETQYFGPGTRLLVL.